Listed here are 10 T cell receptor beta chains from one sample, sequenced in a study of T-cell reconstitution after alpha-beta-depleted transplantation in children. During its preparation, the TCRbeta library received unique molecular identifiers. Using its own MiXCR run on the PCR reads, TCRdb lists one record per CDR3 protein. The sample holds around 100,000 distinct CDR3 sequences, approximately 5.4% seen once. This sample comprised PBMCs, mostly from graft donor cells, obtained 60 days after TCRalphabeta/CD19-depleted stem cell transplant. These receptors came from a female patient between 2 and 10 years old who had a stem cell transplant for Fanconi anemia, so the T cells may come from the graft donor.

This chain connects TRBV5-4 to TRBJ2-4; weak D call: TRBD1 (6 bases). The V and J ends lost 4 bases and 8 bases respectively, with 16 bases between them. Germline CDR1 reads SGHNT; CDR2 reads YYREEE (reference sequence). There are 14 residues in the CDR3. The CDR3 loop reads CASSLRQEGDIQYF. In DNA, the CDR3 is TGTGCCAGCAGCCTCAGACAGGAAGGAGACATTCAGTACTTC.

This clonotype was counted between two and nine times. The chain employs TRBV12-3 or TRBV12-4 and TRBJ2-3; 10 bases fit TRBD2. V was pared by 4 bases and J by 4 bases, with 5 bases of the junction left unmatched. The CDR3 consists of 15 residues. Here the CDR3 reads CASSSGLAVADTQYF. The CDR3 coding sequence is TGTGCCAGCAGTTCCGGACTAGCGGTAGCAGATACGCAGTATTTT.

This clonotype was seen many times. The chain has TRBV18 and TRBJ2-5; 8 bases line up with TRBD1. CDR1 and CDR2 from the germline V gene are KGHSH and LQKENI. The length of the CDR3 is 16 residues. V trimming: 2 bases; J trimming: 1 base; junction bases outside the gene matches: 6. The CDR3 sequence: CASSPETGVFQETQYF. The CDR3 DNA follows: TGTGCCAGCTCACCAGAGACAGGGGTTTTCCAAGAGACCCAGTACTTC.

A note on this clonotype: One junction end disagrees with the germline gene, perhaps due to a read error. CDR3 bases: TGTACCAGCAGTTTGTCGGGCGGATCGGGGATATCAAACTGGCCCCAGCATTTT. It is translated as CTSSLSGGSGISNWPQHF. The chain is built from TRBV2 and TRBJ1-5; D is undetermined. CDR3 length: 18 residues. Per the germline V gene, CDR1 is SNHLY and CDR2 is FYNNEI.

This clonotype was observed a few times. The CDR3 reads CAINPTGGRDNFNEQFF. In DNA, the CDR3 is TGTGCCATCAATCCCACTGGGGGGCGGGATAATTTTAATGAGCAGTTCTTC. The chain is built from TRBV10-3 and TRBJ2-1; either TRBD1 or TRBD2 may fit D (6 bases each). The V end was cut by 7 bases, the J end by 7 bases, with 26 bases between. The length of the CDR3 is 17 residues. CDR1 and CDR2 (germline): ENHRY, SYGVKD.

This clonotype turned up a few times. The chain carries TRBV7-8 and TRBJ1-5; TRBD1 is a possible D gene (6 bases). The CDR3 contains 15 residues. V dropped 5 bases and J dropped 2 bases, with 13 bases sitting between them. Germline CDR1 SGHVS, CDR2 FQNEAQ. DNA of the CDR3: TGTGCCAGCAGCGCCGGCAGGGGTGGCAATCAGCCCCAGCATTTT. Its protein product is CASSAGRGGNQPQHF.

The chain carries TRBV28 and TRBJ1-4, with unresolved D. Trimming removed 6 bases from V and 7 bases from J, with 15 bases in between. Germline CDR1 is MDHEN and CDR2 is SYDVKM. The CDR3 spans 14 residues. CDR3: CASRPPGWGEKLFF. CDR3 bases: TGTGCCAGCAGACCCCCTGGGTGGGGTGAAAAACTGTTTTTT.

This clonotype was recorded at least ten times. The rearrangement links TRBV6-2 or TRBV6-3 to TRBJ2-2; D is ambiguous. This CDR3 spans 17 amino acids. Trimming shortened V by 6 bases and J by 1 base, and 18 bases separated the two germline ends. Germline V CDR1 and CDR2: MNHEY, SVGEGT. CDR3: CASSATLGAQNTGELFF. CDR3 DNA: TGTGCCAGCAGCGCCACCCTGGGTGCTCAGAACACCGGGGAGCTGTTTTTT.

This clonotype was counted at least ten times. The chain links TRBV5-1 to TRBJ2-1, with D possibly TRBD1 on 5 matching bases. This CDR3 is 14 amino acids long. The V end was cut by 1 base, the J end by 1 base, with 6 bases between. The germline V gene encodes CDR1 SGHRS and CDR2 YFSETQ. The CDR3 sequence is CASSLKGSYNEQFF. The CDR3 DNA follows: TGCGCCAGCAGCTTGAAGGGGTCCTACAATGAGCAGTTCTTC.

This clonotype appeared many times. The chain links TRBV29-1 to TRBJ1-2; TRBD1 agrees at 9 bases. This CDR3 has 15 residues. The V segment lost 3 bases and the J segment 0 bases; nucleotides outside the gene matches: 5. The V gene's germline CDR1 is SQVTM and CDR2 ANQGSEA. CDR3 in DNA: TGCAGCGTTGATAGGGGACAGGGCTCTAACTATGGCTACACCTTC. Protein sequence: CSVDRGQGSNYGYTF.